The 26 T cell receptor delta chains presented below share a single source sample, sequenced in a study of γδ T cells in repeated Plasmodium falciparum infection (dated by TCRdb to 2020 to 2022). For bulk TCR repertoire analysis, Vgamma9/Vdelta2+ and Vdelta2-negative gammadelta T cell populations were isolated by flow sorting from peripheral blood mononuclear cells. Library method: multiplex PCR. Sequencing was performed on an Illumina MiSeq. TCRdb reprocessed the public reads with the caller CATT; rows with the same DNA were merged afterwards. The sample table shows around 57,000 delta-chain clones, and around 1.7% are seen once. The ten most abundant clones make up approximately 15% of the sample. Input material: gamma-delta T cells from blood. The receptors here all came from a pool of human donors (malaria-infected and uninfected, not separated).

Comment on this clone: A read error may be the cause here, since a much bigger clone is one base away. This chain connects TRDV1 to TRDJ1; 9 bases map to TRDD2. The V segment lost 0 bases and the J segment 10 bases; nucleotides outside the gene matches: 21. Per the germline V gene, CDR1 is TSWWSYY and CDR2 is QGS. This CDR3 is 19 amino acids long. The CDR3 loop reads CALGELSRSFLRDENRLIF. The CDR3 DNA reads as TGTGCTCTTGGGGAACTCTCGCGGTCCTTCCTACGAGATGAGAATAGACTCATCTTT.

This clone turned up a few times. TCRdb attributes to this sequence the protein of a much larger clone, which differs from the DNA translation at residue 11; a read error is likely, and the protein displayed is translated from the DNA. The CDR3 DNA reads TGTGCCTTTATTCCTACCCTCTACTGGGGGGTACGCAGGCTCGATAAACTCATCTTT. Its protein product is CAFIPTLYWGVRRLDKLIF. This chain links TRDV3 with TRDJ1; D might be TRDD3 (8 bases). CDR3 length equals 19 residues. CDR1 is TVYSNPD, CDR2 GDNSRS, per germline (reference sequence). V was clipped by 1 base and J by 4 bases, with 31 bases between them.

This clone was observed a few times. A read error is the likely source, as a far larger clone sits one nucleotide away. At the DNA level, this CDR3 is encoded by other sequences in the same sample as well. J is TRDJ1 and V is TRDV1; 9 nucleotides line up with TRDD3. The J gene, left out of TCRdb, was set here by checking the DNA against germline. CDR1 is TSWWSYY and CDR2 is QGS in the germline V gene. The CDR3 sequence is 22 residues long. CDR3 bases: TGTGCTCTTGGGGAATCCGCAAACTTGCGCGGGGGATACCTACGGTACACCGACAAACTCATCTTT. Translating gives CALGESANLRGGYLRYTDKLIF.

Worth noting for this clone: The amino acid sequence in TCRdb belongs to a much larger clone and departs from this DNA's translation at residue 2, likely a sequencing read error; the sequence shown is translated from the DNA. The rearrangement links TRDV1 to TRDJ1, with D perhaps assigned TRDD2 or TRDD3 (8 bases each). CDR1 and CDR2 from the germline V gene are TSWWSYY and QGS. The CDR3 length is 24 residues. The CDR3 protein is CSLGELKGLPTLYWGVPYTDKPIF. The CDR3, as DNA: TGTTCTCTTGGGGAACTGAAAGGACTTCCTACCCTGTACTGGGGGGTCCCGTACACCGATAAACCCATCTTT.

The sample holds many counts of this clone. A single base separates this from a much larger clone, so it may be a read error. The chain has TRDV1 and TRDJ1, with 7 bases aligning to TRDD2. V dropped 3 bases and J dropped 4; count of bases not matched to a gene: 14. This CDR3 contains 17 residues. Germline CDR1 TSWWSYY, CDR2 QGS. CDR3 in amino acids: CALGDYLPWAVLDKLIF. In DNA, the CDR3 is TGTGCTCTTGGGGACTACCTTCCTTGGGCTGTACTCGATAAACTCATCTTT.

In its sample, this clone was seen a few times. The amino acid sequence in TCRdb belongs to a much larger clone and departs from this DNA's translation at residue 10, likely a sequencing read error; the sequence shown is translated from the DNA. J is TRDJ1 and V is TRDV1; no clear D gene. TCRdb supplies no J gene; here it was assigned by aligning the nucleotide sequence to germline. In germline, CDR1 is TSWWSYY, CDR2 QGS. Trimming left V 4 bases short and J 2 bases short, with 26 bases between. CDR3 length: 19 residues. CDR3 coding DNA: TGTGCTCTTGGGGGACCACAAGGGGTGTCCCGTCTTGGAACCGATAAACTCATCTTT. This encodes CALGGPQGVSRLGTDKLIF.

This clone was seen only a few times. This likely reflects a read error, since a far larger clone is one base away. Other nucleotide sequences from this sample produce the same CDR3. V is TRDV3 and J is TRDJ1; D unresolved. Germline CDR1 and CDR2: TVYSNPD and GDNSRS (reference sequence). The CDR3 contains 16 residues. CDR3 in amino acids: CAFSSQHGLTTDKLIF. CDR3 sequence (DNA): TGTGCCTTTAGCTCCCAACACGGTTTGACCACCGACAAACTCATCTTT.

This clone was found many times. This DNA translates differently at residue 15 from the TCRdb protein, which is that of a much larger clone; a read error is likely, and the protein shown is the DNA's own translation. This chain joins TRDV2 and TRDJ3; 10 nucleotides align to TRDD3. The CDR3 is made up of 17 amino acids. Germline loops: CDR1 GEAIGNYY, CDR2 EKD. The CDR3 region is CACDTGGYSWDTRQVFF. The CDR3, as DNA: TGTGCCTGTGACACTGGGGGATACTCCTGGGACACCCGACAGGTGTTTTTC.

Concerning this clone itself: TCRdb shows a much larger clone's protein in place of this DNA's translation, and the two differ at residue 15, likely through a read error; the protein shown is translated from the DNA. The V gene is TRDV2; the J gene was not called; the table gives TRDD3 as D, unverified against the DNA. There are 17 residues in the CDR3. From germline, CDR1 is GEAIGNYY and CDR2 EKD. CDR3: CACDQLGDPAYTDKPIF. CDR3 nucleotide sequence: TGTGCCTGTGACCAACTGGGGGATCCCGCGTACACCGATAAACCCATCTTT.

About this clone: TCRdb shows a much larger clone's protein in place of this DNA's translation, and the two differ at residue 10, likely through a read error; the protein shown is translated from the DNA. The V gene is TRDV1, the J gene TRDJ1, with TRDD3 as a possible D gene (6 bases). As TCRdb names no J gene, one was assigned here on the basis of a DNA match to germline. The V gene lost 0 bases and the J gene lost 1 base, with 27 bases spanning the gap. The CDR3 runs to 21 residues. CDR1 and CDR2 from the germline V gene are TSWWSYY and QGS. The CDR3 DNA is TGTGCTCTTGGGGAACTAGGGCACTACTCCGGATACCTGAGGCCCACCGATAAACTCATCTTT. Amino acids: CALGELGHYSGYLRPTDKLIF.

This clone was recorded a few times. Since a far larger clone is one base different, this is likely a read error. The sample holds other DNA sequences that translate to the same CDR3. J is TRDJ1 and V is TRDV1; the match to TRDD3 covers 9 bases. With V trimmed by 5 bases and J by 7 bases, 29 bases remained unmatched. This CDR3 comprises 21 residues. Germline V gene sequence: CDR1 TSWWSYY, CDR2 QGS. DNA of the CDR3: TGTGCTCTTGGGAACGGCTTCCCTATCCTTCTGGGGGATCTGGGGGCCGGTAAACTCATCTTT. This codes for CALGNGFPILLGDLGAGKLIF.

This clone was seen a handful of times. A far larger clone is only one base removed, so a read error is likely. This sample also contains other DNA sequences that code for the same CDR3. No call exists for the J gene, whereas the V gene is TRDV1; the table's D call, TRDD3, has no DNA check behind it. The CDR3 spans 21 residues. Germline V gene sequence: CDR1 TSWWSYY, CDR2 QGS. CDR3 sequence: CALGERFLPHDLGDTSDKLIF. In DNA form, the CDR3 reads TGTGCTCTCGGGGAACGTTTCCTACCTCACGACTTGGGTGATACCTCGGATAAACTTATCTTC.

The sample holds a few counts of this clone. A single base is all that separates this from a far larger clone, so a read error is likely. The identical CDR3 is also encoded by other nucleotide sequences in the sample. Written as DNA, the CDR3 is TGTGCTCTTGGGGACCCCCTTCCAACATTACTGGGGGTTTTACTCACCGACAAACTCATCTTT. Its translation is CALGDPLPTLLGVLLTDKLIF. V is TRDV1 and J is TRDJ1, with TRDD3 identical over 8 bases. Matching the DNA to germline supplied the J gene, which TCRdb does not give. The CDR3 runs 21 residues. Germline V gene sequence: CDR1 TSWWSYY, CDR2 QGS.

This clone was counted a few times. The protein held in TCRdb is that of a much larger clone and does not match this DNA's translation at residue 8, likely because of a read error; the protein shown is translated from the DNA. V gene TRDV1 combines with J gene TRDJ1; D is perhaps TRDD3 (10 bases). Looked up from germline, CDR1 is TSWWSYY and CDR2 is QGS. The CDR3 loop spans 25 amino acids. The CDR3 DNA sequence: TGTGCTCTCTTACCCAAACCGCCCTTCCTACCTCTTTTAATTGTACTGGGGGATTACACCGATAAGCTCATCTTT. Translation: CALLPKPPFLPLLIVLGDYTDKLIF.

This clone has ten or more counts. A far larger clone is one base from this, pointing to a likely read error. Other DNA sequences in the sample encode the same CDR3. This chain uses TRDV1 with TRDJ1; D gene unclear. V dropped 1 base and J dropped 0 bases, with 21 bases sitting between them. Germline V gene lookup returns CDR1 TSWWSYY and CDR2 QGS. The CDR3 loop spans 19 amino acids. In DNA form, the CDR3 reads TGTGCTCTTGGGGAACGATTTACTCTGACCCTCGTGTACACCGATAAACTCATCTTT. Encoded protein: CALGERFTLTLVYTDKLIF.

About this clone itself: A read error likely explains this, since a far larger clone differs by one base. This specimen includes other DNA sequences encoding the same CDR3. This rearrangement joins TRDV3 to TRDJ1; D perhaps matches TRDD3 (5 bases). The CDR3 sequence is 19 residues long. From germline, CDR1 is TVYSNPD and CDR2 GDNSRS (reference sequence). Written as DNA, the CDR3 is TGTGCCTTTAGTACCCGCGTATGGGATGGGAGATTATACACCGATAAGCTCATCTTT. Protein product: CAFSTRVWDGRLYTDKLIF.

This clone was seen many times. J is TRDJ1 and V is TRDV1; 8 nucleotides match TRDD3. Trimming took 5 bases from V and 0 from J; bases not matched to a gene: 14. Germline CDR1 and CDR2: TSWWSYY and QGS. The CDR3 is 18 residues long. The CDR3 nucleotides are TGTGCTCTTGGGTCCCCGGCGTACTGGGGGGGTTACACCGATAAACTCATCTTT. Translated: CALGSPAYWGGYTDKLIF.

As to this clone: The protein in TCRdb stems from a much larger clone and differs at residue 17 from this DNA's translation, likely a read error; here the protein is translated from the DNA. This chain uses TRDV2 with TRDJ3; the match to TRDD3 covers 11 bases. The J gene, absent from TCRdb, was called here by matching the DNA to germline. The CDR3 covers 22 residues. Looked up from germline, CDR1 is GEAIGNYY and CDR2 is EKD. As DNA, the CDR3 is TGTGCCTGTGATGCAGTACTGGGGGATATTTTGCTCGACTCCTGGGACCCCCGACAGATGTTTTTC. It translates to CACDAVLGDILLDSWDPRQMFF.

This clone was counted between two and nine times. This likely traces to a read error, being one base from a far larger clone. The sample holds other DNA sequences that translate to the same CDR3. The chain recombines TRDV2 with TRDJ1; D is ambiguous. TCRdb carries no J gene annotation; the J gene was assigned here by matching the DNA with germline. From germline, CDR1 is GEAIGNYY and CDR2 EKD. This CDR3 contains 13 residues. CDR3 region: CACDTGYTDKLIF. CDR3 DNA sequence: TGTGCCTGTGACACCGGGTACACCGACAAACTCATCTTT.

Many counts were recorded for this clone. TCRdb records a much larger clone's protein for this DNA, with a difference at residue 5 that likely arises from a read error; the protein given is the translation of the DNA. This rearrangement joins TRDV1 to TRDJ1; the D call may be TRDD2 or TRDD3 (6 bases each). Looked up from germline, CDR1 is TSWWSYY and CDR2 is QGS. The CDR3 has 19 amino acids. With 4 bases removed from V and 0 bases from J, the gap between germline ends came to 24 bases. The CDR3 coding sequence is TGTGCTCTTGGGGGCGGGGATCCTACGCCATGGGGGTACACCGATAAACTCATCTTT. Its translation: CALGGGDPTPWGYTDKLIF.

Relative to its sample, this clone is medium-sized (0.01 to 0.1%). V and J are TRDV1 and TRDJ1, with D perhaps TRDD3 (5 bases). CDR1 TSWWSYY and CDR2 QGS come from the germline V gene. The germline V and J ends were trimmed by 3 bases and 7 bases, with 33 bases remaining between them. The CDR3 sequence is 20 residues long. This CDR3 reads CALGDRHSVRGKVGRVKLIF. DNA for the CDR3: TGTGCTCTTGGGGATCGGCATAGCGTCCGAGGGAAGGTGGGGAGAGTTAAACTCATCTTT.

This clone showed up just a few times. The amino acid sequence in TCRdb belongs to a much larger clone and departs from this DNA's translation at residue 18, likely a sequencing read error; the sequence shown is translated from the DNA. J is TRDJ1 and V is TRDV1; maybe TRDD2 (6 bases). The J gene, left out of TCRdb, was set here by checking the DNA against germline. Germline V gene sequence: CDR1 TSWWSYY, CDR2 QGS. This CDR3 region has 21 residues. The CDR3 protein is CALGERLLLRSAGWVTDRLIF. The CDR3 nucleotides are TGTGCTCTTGGGGAACGGCTCCTACTACGTTCGGCTGGGTGGGTAACCGATAGACTCATCTTT.

This clone has at least ten counts. The J gene is TRDJ1, the V gene TRDV1; 10 nucleotides align to TRDD3. V trimming: 5 bases; J trimming: 0 bases; junction bases outside the gene matches: 39. Germline V CDR1 and CDR2: TSWWSYY, QGS. This CDR3 spans 27 amino acids. CDR3 sequence: CALGSKAFLFGRTIPRELGDYTDKLIF. Here the CDR3 DNA reads TGTGCTCTTGGGTCGAAGGCCTTCCTCTTCGGTCGGACGATACCGAGAGAACTGGGGGATTACACCGATAAACTCATCTTT.

This clone was counted a few times. Since a much larger clone is just one base distant, this may be a read error. V usage is TRDV2 and J usage is TRDJ1; TRDD3 aligns across 11 bases. Here the J gene came from matching the DNA to germline, since TCRdb omits it. J was trimmed by 2 bases and V by 3 bases; bases with no gene match: 31. This CDR3 is 24 amino acids long. The V gene's germline CDR1 is GEAIGNYY and CDR2 EKD. The CDR3 reads CACDRTFLRRTWGIQGIRTDKLIF. CDR3 nucleotides: TGTGCCTGTGACCGGACCTTCCTACGACGAACCTGGGGGATACAAGGAATTAGGACCGATAAACTCATCTTT.

The table lists this clone with many counts. TCRdb pairs this DNA with a much larger clone's protein that differs at residue 5, likely a read error; the protein shown was translated from the DNA. The CDR3 DNA reads as TGTGCTCTGCGGTCTTCCCTGACCGATAAACTCATCTTT. Its protein product is CALRSSLTDKLIF. The chain joins TRDV1 to TRDJ1, with D possibly matching TRDD2 (5 bases). The V end lost 9 bases, the J end lost 2 bases, and 13 bases lay between the germline ends. The CDR3 totals 13 residues. Germline CDR1 is TSWWSYY and CDR2 is QGS.

This clone was found many times. Other DNA sequences in the sample encode the same CDR3. The chain carries TRDV3 and TRDJ1; 13 bases map to TRDD3. The V and J ends lost 2 bases and 2 bases, in that order; junction bases with no gene match: 17. The CDR3 runs 19 residues. Germline values: CDR1 TVYSNPD, CDR2 GDNSRS (reference sequence). The CDR3 coding sequence is TGTGCCTTTTGGATCCCCTATACCCTACTGGGGGATACGACCGATAAACTCATCTTT. Protein sequence: CAFWIPYTLLGDTTDKLIF.